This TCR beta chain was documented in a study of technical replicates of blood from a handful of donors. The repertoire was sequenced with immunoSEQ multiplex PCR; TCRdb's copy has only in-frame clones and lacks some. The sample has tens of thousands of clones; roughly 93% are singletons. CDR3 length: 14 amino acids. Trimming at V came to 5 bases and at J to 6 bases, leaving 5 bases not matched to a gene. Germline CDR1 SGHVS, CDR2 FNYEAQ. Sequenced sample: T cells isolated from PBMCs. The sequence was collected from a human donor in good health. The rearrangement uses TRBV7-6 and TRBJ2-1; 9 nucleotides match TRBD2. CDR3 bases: TGTGCCAGCAGCCTTAGCGGGAGTATCAATGAGCAGTTCTTC. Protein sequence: CASSLSGSINEQFF.